A single sample is the source of the 3 T cell receptor beta chains below, sequenced in a study of blood T cell repertoires in COVID-19. Sequencing was performed with immunoSEQ multiplex PCR; in TCRdb, only in-frame clones are kept and a portion is missing. The sample yields some 250,000 clones, around four fifths seen once. What was sequenced was peripheral blood. The receptor source for this set is a man in his 60s with acute or convalescent COVID-19.

This clone has more than one count but fewer than ten. The chain combines TRBV2 with TRBJ2-1, with D perhaps TRBD2 (5 bases). Looked up from germline, CDR1 is SNHLY and CDR2 is FYNNEI. The ends were cut back, 4 bases at V and 3 bases at J, with 7 bases in the middle. CDR3 length equals 13 residues. CDR3 loop: CASSGENYNEQFF. CDR3 sequence (DNA): TGTGCCAGCAGTGGGGAGAACTACAATGAGCAGTTCTTC.

J is TRBJ2-5 and V is TRBV9, with 9 bases identical to TRBD2. Unmatched junction bases numbered 8, after V lost 4 bases and J lost 1 base. Germline V lookup: CDR1 SGDLS, CDR2 YYNGEE. This CDR3 contains 16 residues. CDR3 in DNA: TGTGCCAGCAGCCCGACCCGGCGGGGGGGCCAAGAGACCCAGTACTTC. This translates into CASSPTRRGGQETQYF.

The chain employs TRBV12-3 or TRBV12-4 and TRBJ2-7; D uncertain. Deletions cut 7 bases from V and 3 bases from J, with 7 bases between. The CDR3 runs 11 residues. CDR3 sequence: CASTSGYEQYF. The CDR3 DNA reads as TGTGCCAGCACTTCAGGCTACGAGCAGTACTTC.